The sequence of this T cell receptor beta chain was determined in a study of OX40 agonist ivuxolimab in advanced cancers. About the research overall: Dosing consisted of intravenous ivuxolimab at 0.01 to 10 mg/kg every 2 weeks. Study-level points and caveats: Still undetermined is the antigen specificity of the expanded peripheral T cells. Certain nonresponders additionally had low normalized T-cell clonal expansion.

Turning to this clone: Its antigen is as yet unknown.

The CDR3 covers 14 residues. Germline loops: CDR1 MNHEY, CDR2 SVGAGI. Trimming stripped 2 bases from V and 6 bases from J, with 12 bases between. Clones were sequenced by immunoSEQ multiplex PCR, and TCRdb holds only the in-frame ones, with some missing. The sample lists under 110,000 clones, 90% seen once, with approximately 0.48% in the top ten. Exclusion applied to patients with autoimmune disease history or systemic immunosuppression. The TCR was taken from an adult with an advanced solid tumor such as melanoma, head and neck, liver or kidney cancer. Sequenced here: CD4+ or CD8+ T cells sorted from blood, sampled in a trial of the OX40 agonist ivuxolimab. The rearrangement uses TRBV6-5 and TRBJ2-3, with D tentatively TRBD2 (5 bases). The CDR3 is CASSYSGGRDTQYF. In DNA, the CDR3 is TGTGCCAGCAGTTACAGCGGAGGTAGGGATACGCAGTATTTT.